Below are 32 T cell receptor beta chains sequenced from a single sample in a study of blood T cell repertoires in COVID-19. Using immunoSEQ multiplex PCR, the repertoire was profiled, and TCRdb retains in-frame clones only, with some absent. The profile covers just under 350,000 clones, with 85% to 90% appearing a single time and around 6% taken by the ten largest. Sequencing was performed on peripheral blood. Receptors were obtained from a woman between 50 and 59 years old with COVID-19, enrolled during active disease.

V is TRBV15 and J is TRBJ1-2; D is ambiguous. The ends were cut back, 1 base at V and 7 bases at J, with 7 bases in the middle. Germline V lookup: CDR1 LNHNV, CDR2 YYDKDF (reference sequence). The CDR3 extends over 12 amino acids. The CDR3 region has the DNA TGTGCCACCAGCAGAGTCGGTGGTGGCTACACCTTC. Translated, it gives CATSRVGGGYTF.

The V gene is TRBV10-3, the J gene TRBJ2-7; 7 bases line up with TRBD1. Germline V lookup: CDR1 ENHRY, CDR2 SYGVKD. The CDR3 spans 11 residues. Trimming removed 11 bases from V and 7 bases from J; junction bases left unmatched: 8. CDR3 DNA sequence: TGTGCCGCCGGGTTGACAGGGGAGCAGTACTTC. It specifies CAAGLTGEQYF.

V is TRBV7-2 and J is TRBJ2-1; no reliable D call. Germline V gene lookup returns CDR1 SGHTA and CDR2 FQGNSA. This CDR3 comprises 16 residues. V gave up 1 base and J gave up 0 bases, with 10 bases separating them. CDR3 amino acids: CASSLERSYSYNEQFF. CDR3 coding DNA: TGTGCCAGCAGCTTAGAAAGGAGTTACTCCTACAATGAGCAGTTCTTC.

The CDR3 DNA reads as TGCGCCAGCAGCCAAGGGGACAGGGACTACAATGAGCAGTTCTTC. Translating gives CASSQGDRDYNEQFF. V gene TRBV5-1 combines with J gene TRBJ2-1; 9 nucleotides match TRBD1. From germline, CDR1 is SGHRS and CDR2 YFSETQ. V dropped 4 bases and J dropped 3; count of bases not matched to a gene: 5. There are 15 residues in the CDR3.

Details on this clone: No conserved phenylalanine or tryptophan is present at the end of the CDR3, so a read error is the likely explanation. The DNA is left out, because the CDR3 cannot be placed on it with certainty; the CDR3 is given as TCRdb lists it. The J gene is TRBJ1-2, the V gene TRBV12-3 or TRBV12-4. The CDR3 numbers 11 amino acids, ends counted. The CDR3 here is CASSLAKELVV.

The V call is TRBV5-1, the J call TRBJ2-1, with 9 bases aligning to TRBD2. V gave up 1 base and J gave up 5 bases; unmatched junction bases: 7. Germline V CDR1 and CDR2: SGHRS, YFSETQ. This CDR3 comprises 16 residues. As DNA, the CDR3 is TGCGCCAGCAGCTTGAGCGGGGGGATGAAAAACAATGAGCAGTTCTTC. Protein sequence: CASSLSGGMKNNEQFF.

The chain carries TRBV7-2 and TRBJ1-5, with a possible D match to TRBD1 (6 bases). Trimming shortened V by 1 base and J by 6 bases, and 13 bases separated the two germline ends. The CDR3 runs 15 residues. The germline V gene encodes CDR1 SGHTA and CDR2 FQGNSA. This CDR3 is CASSLGQGLGQPQHF. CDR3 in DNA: TGTGCCAGCAGCTTAGGCCAGGGGCTGGGTCAGCCCCAGCATTTT. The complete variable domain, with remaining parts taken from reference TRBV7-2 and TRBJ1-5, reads GAGVSQSPSNKVTEKGKDVELRCDPISGHTALYWYRQSLGQGLEFLIYFQGNSAPDKSGLPSDRFSAERTGGSVSTLTIQRTQQEDSAVYLCASSLGQGLGQPQHFGDGTRLSIL.

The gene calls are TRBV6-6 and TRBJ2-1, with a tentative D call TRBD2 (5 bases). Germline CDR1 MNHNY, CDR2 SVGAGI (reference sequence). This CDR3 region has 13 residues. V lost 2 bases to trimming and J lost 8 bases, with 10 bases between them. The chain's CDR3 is CASSYLSSYEQFF. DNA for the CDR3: TGTGCCAGCAGTTACCTATCTAGCTATGAGCAGTTCTTC.

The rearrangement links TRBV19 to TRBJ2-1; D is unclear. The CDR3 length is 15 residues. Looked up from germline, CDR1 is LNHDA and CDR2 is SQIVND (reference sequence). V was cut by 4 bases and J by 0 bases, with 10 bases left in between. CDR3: CASSRVPGSYNEQFF. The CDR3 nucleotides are TGTGCCAGTAGTAGGGTTCCGGGCTCCTACAATGAGCAGTTCTTC.

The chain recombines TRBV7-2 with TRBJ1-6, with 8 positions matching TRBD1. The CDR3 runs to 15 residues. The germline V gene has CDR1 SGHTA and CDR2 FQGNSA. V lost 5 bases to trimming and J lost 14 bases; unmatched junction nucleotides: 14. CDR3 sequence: CASSTVVGQGLSLHF. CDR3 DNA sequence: TGTGCCAGCAGCACGGTTGTTGGACAGGGTTTATCCCTCCACTTT.

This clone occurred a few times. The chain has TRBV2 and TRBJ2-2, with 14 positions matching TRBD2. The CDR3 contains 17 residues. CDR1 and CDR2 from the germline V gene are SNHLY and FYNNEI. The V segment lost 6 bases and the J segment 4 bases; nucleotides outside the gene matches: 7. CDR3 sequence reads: CASSQRLAGGSTGELFF. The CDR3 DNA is TGTGCCAGCAGCCAGAGACTAGCGGGAGGGAGCACCGGGGAGCTGTTTTTT. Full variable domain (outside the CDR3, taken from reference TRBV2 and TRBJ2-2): EPEVTQTPSHQVTQMGQEVILRCVPISNHLYFYWYRQILGQKVEFLVSFYNNEISEKSEIFDDQFSVERPDGSNFTLKIRSTKLEDSAMYFCASSQRLAGGSTGELFFGEGSRLTVL.

Here the CDR3 DNA reads TGTGCCAGCTCACCACCGGACAGATTACTAGACGAGCAGTACTTC. It translates to CASSPPDRLLDEQYF. The chain joins TRBV18 to TRBJ2-7; D may be TRBD1 (6 bases). Trimming shortened V by 0 bases and J by 5 bases, and 14 bases separated the two germline ends. The CDR3 is made up of 15 amino acids. CDR1 and CDR2 from the germline V gene are KGHSH and LQKENI.

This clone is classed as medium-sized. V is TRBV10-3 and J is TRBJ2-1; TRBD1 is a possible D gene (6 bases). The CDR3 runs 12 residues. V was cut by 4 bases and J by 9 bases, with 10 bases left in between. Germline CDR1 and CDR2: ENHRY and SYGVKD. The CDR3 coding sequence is TGTGCCATCAGTGCAGGGGCGCCTGAGCAGTTCTTC. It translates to CAISAGAPEQFF.

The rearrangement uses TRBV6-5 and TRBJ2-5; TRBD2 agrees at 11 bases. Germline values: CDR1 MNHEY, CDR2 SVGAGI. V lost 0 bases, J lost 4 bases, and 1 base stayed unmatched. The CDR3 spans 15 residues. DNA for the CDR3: TGTGCCAGCAGTTACTCGGGGACTAGCGGAGAGACCCAGTACTTC. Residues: CASSYSGTSGETQYF.

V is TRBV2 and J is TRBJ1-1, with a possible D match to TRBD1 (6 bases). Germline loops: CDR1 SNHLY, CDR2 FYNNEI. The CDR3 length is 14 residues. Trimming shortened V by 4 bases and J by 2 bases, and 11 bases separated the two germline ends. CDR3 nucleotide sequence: TGTGCCAGCAGTGTCAGGGGACGAAACACTGAAGCTTTCTTT. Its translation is CASSVRGRNTEAFF.

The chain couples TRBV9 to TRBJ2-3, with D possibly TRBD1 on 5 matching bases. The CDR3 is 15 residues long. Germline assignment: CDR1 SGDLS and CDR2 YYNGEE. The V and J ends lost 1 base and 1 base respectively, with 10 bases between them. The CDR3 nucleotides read TGTGCCAGCAGCGTATGGCAGGGCGGCACAGATACGCAGTATTTT. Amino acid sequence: CASSVWQGGTDTQYF.

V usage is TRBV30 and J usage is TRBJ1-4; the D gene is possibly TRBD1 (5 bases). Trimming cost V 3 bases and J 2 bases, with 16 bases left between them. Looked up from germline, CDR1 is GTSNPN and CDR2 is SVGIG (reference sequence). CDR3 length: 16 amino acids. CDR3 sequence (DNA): TGTGCCTGGAGAGGAGTCGGTGGGGGGACTAATGAAAAACTGTTTTTT. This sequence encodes CAWRGVGGGTNEKLFF.

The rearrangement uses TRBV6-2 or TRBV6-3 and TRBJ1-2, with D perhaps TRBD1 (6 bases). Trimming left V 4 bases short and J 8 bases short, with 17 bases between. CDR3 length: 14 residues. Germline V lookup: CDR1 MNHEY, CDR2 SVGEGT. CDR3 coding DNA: TGTGCCAGCAGTTCACAACTACAGGGCGGCGGCTACACCTTC. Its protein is CASSSQLQGGGYTF.

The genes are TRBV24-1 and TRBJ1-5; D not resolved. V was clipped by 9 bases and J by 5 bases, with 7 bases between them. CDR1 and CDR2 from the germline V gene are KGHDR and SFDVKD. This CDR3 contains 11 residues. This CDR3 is CATPPDQPQHF. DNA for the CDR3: TGTGCCACCCCCCCCGATCAGCCCCAGCATTTT.

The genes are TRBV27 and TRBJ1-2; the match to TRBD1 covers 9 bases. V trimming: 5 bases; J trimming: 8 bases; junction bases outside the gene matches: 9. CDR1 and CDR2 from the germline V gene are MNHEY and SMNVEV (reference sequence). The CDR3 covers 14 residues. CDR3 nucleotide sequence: TGTGCCAGCAGTACACAACAGGGGGCGGGAGGCTACACCTTC. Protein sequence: CASSTQQGAGGYTF.

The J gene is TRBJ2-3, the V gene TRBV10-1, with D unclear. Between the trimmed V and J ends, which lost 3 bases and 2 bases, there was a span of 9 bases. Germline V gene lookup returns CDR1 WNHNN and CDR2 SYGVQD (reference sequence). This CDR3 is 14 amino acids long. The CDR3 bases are TGCGCCAGCAGTGAAACCCGGTACACAGATACGCAGTATTTT. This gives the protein CASSETRYTDTQYF.

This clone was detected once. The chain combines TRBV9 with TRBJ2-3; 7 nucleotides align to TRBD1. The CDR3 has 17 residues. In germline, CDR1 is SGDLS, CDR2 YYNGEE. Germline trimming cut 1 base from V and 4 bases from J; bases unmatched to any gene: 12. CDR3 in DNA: TGTGCCAGCAGCGTAAGGGTTGGCACAGGGGCACCAGATACGCAGTATTTT. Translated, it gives CASSVRVGTGAPDTQYF.

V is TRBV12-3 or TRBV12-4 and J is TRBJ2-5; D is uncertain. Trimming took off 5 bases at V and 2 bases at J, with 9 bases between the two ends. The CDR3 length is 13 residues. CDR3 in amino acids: CASSTRKQETQYF. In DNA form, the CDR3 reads TGTGCCAGCAGTACGAGGAAGCAAGAGACCCAGTACTTC.

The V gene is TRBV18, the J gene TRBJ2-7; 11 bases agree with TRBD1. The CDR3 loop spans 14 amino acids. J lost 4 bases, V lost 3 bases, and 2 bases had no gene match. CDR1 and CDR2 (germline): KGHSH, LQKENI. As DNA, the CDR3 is TGTGCCAGCTCACCCCGGGACAGGGGGTACGAGCAGTACTTC. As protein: CASSPRDRGYEQYF.

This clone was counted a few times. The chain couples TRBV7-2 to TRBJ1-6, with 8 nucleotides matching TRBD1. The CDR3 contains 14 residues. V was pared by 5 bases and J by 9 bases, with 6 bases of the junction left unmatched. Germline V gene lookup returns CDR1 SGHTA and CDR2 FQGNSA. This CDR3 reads CASSRGQGGSPLHF. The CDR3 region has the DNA TGTGCCAGCAGCAGAGGACAGGGAGGTTCACCCCTCCACTTT.

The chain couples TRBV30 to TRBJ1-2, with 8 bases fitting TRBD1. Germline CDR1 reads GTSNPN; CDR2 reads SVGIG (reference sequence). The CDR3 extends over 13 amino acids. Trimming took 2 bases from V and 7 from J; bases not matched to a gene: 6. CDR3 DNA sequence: TGTGCCTGGAGTTGGCAGGGGGCGGGTGGCTACACCTTC. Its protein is CAWSWQGAGGYTF.

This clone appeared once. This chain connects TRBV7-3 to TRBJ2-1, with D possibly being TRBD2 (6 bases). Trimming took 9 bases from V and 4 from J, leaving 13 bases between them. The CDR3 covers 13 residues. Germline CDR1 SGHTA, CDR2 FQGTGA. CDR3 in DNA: TGTGCCAGTGGGACGGGGACTTACAATGAGCAGTTCTTC. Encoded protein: CASGTGTYNEQFF.

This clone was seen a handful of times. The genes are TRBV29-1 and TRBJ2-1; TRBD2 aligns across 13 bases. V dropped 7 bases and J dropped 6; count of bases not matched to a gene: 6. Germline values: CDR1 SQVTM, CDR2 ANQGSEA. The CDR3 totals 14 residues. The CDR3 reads CSAGLAGVGNEQFF. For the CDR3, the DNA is TGCAGCGCCGGACTAGCGGGAGTGGGCAATGAGCAGTTCTTC.

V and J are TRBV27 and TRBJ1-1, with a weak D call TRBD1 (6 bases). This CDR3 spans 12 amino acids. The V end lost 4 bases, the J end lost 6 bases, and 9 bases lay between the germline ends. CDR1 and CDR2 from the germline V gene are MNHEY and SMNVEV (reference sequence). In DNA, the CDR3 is TGTGCCAGCAGTTCACAGGGCTCTGAAGCTTTCTTT. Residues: CASSSQGSEAFF.

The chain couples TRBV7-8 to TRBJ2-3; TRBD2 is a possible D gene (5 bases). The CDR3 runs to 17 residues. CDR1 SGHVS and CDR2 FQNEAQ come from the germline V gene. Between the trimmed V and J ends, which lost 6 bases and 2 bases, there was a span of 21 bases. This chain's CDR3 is CASSPPLRAIHTDTQYF. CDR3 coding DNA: TGTGCCAGCAGTCCGCCGTTGAGGGCAATACACACAGATACGCAGTATTTT.

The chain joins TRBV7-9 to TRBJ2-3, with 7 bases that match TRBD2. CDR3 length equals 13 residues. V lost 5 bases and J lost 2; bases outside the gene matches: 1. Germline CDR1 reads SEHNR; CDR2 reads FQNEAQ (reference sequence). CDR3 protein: CASSRDYTDTQYF. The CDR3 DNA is TGTGCCAGCAGCAGGGACTACACAGATACGCAGTATTTT.

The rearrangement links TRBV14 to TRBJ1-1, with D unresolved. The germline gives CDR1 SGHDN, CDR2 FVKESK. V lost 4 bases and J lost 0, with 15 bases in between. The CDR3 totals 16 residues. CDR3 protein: CASSRPGGAMNTEAFF. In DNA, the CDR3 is TGTGCCAGCAGCCGACCGGGTGGAGCCATGAACACTGAAGCTTTCTTT.